What follows are 19 T cell receptor beta chains derived from one specimen sequenced in a study of blood T cell repertoires in COVID-19 (dated by TCRdb to the early 2020s). Libraries came from the immunoSEQ multiplex PCR assay. Entries here come from immuneACCESS through TCRdb and include only in-frame sequences with V and J called. Some clones fail to appear in such tables; in the studies checked, an unresolved V gene covers under half of the shortfall, and the cause of the remainder is unknown. The sample table shows about 480,000 clones, and roughly 87% are seen once. The top ten clonotypes cover 0.75% to 0.9% of the sample. Sample: peripheral blood. The receptor source for this set is a man aged 18 to 29 with COVID-19, enrolled during active disease.

In regard to this clone: Within the sample, other DNA sequences also encode this same CDR3. This chain uses TRBV19 with TRBJ2-1; 8 bases align to TRBD2. The germline CDR1 and CDR2 sequences are LNHDA and SQIVND (reference sequence). J lost 4 bases, V lost 7 bases, and 3 bases had no gene match. The CDR3 spans 13 residues. CDR3 sequence: CASTSGGYNEQFF. The CDR3 DNA follows: TGTGCCAGTACCAGCGGGGGTTACAATGAGCAGTTCTTC.

The chain couples TRBV2 to TRBJ1-2; 10 bases match TRBD1. CDR1 SNHLY and CDR2 FYNNEI come from the germline V gene. The CDR3 sequence is 14 residues long. V dropped 1 base and J dropped 6; count of bases not matched to a gene: 2. This CDR3 reads CASSEETGGHGYTF. The DNA of the CDR3 is TGTGCCAGCAGTGAAGAGACAGGGGGCCATGGCTACACCTTC.

The chain couples TRBV30 to TRBJ2-1; tentative D call: TRBD2 (5 bases). CDR3 length equals 11 residues. Trimming shortened V by 2 bases and J by 13 bases, and 12 bases separated the two germline ends. Germline V gene data show CDR1 as GTSNPN and CDR2 as SVGIG (reference sequence). The DNA for the CDR3 is TGTGCCTGGAGTTACTCGCGGGTTCAGTTCTTC. It codes for CAWSYSRVQFF.

The J gene is TRBJ1-4, the V gene TRBV15; possibly TRBD1 for D (5 bases). V was trimmed by 3 bases and J by 4 bases, leaving 9 bases between them. The CDR3 has 14 residues. CDR1 is LNHNV and CDR2 is YYDKDF in the germline V gene (reference sequence). CDR3 in amino acids: CATSSQGDNEKLFF. In DNA form, the CDR3 reads TGTGCCACCAGCAGCCAGGGTGATAATGAAAAACTGTTTTTT.

The CDR3 DNA follows: TGTGCCAGCAGTTCCCCGGGTGAGCCCTTCTACGGCTACACCTTC. Translating it yields CASSSPGEPFYGYTF. The chain carries TRBV6-5 and TRBJ1-2; D not resolved. The V end was cut by 4 bases, the J end by 8 bases, with 20 bases between. The length of the CDR3 is 15 residues. Germline V gives CDR1 MNHEY, CDR2 SVGAGI.

The chain employs TRBV6-5 and TRBJ2-2; TRBD1 agrees at 7 bases. This CDR3 spans 13 amino acids. With 6 bases clipped from V and 6 bases from J, the junction kept 4 bases outside the gene matches. Germline-derived CDR1 and CDR2 are MNHEY and SVGAGI. The CDR3 bases are TGTGCCAGCAGGTCAGGGGGTCCCGGGGAGCTGTTTTTT. Protein product: CASRSGGPGELFF.

CDR3 DNA: TGTGCCAGTCAACACGGGGGCTATGGCTACACCTTC. It is translated as CASQHGGYGYTF. The chain combines TRBV6-5 with TRBJ1-2, with TRBD1 as a possible D gene (5 bases). In germline, CDR1 is MNHEY, CDR2 SVGAGI. Trimming removed 9 bases from V and 4 bases from J, with 12 bases in between. This CDR3 spans 12 amino acids.

The V gene is TRBV11-2, the J gene TRBJ2-1; TRBD2 is a possible D gene (8 bases). This CDR3 is built from 15 residues. Germline CDR1 is SGHAT and CDR2 is FQNNGV. The V and J ends lost 1 base and 9 bases respectively, with 16 bases between them. Here the CDR3 reads CASSLGYGRGPEQFF. In nucleotides, the CDR3 is TGTGCCAGCAGCTTAGGTTACGGGAGGGGGCCTGAGCAGTTCTTC.

CDR3: CASSEGWGWETQYF. CDR3 sequence (DNA): TGTGCCAGCAGTGAAGGATGGGGCTGGGAGACCCAGTACTTC. The genes are TRBV6-1 and TRBJ2-5; D is possibly TRBD1 (5 bases). The CDR3 is made up of 14 amino acids. Germline-derived CDR1 and CDR2 are MNHNS and SASEGT. V lost 1 base, J lost 5 bases, and 11 bases lay in between.

This clone was recorded a few times. V gene TRBV18 combines with J gene TRBJ2-1, with 10 bases fitting TRBD1. V trimming: 2 bases; J trimming: 12 bases; junction bases outside the gene matches: 4. Per the germline V gene, CDR1 is KGHSH and CDR2 is LQKENI. The CDR3 is 13 amino acids. Here the CDR3 reads CASSPARDRGQFF. For the CDR3, the DNA is TGTGCCAGCTCACCAGCCCGGGACAGGGGGCAGTTCTTC.

The chain employs TRBV6-5 and TRBJ1-1; 9 bases are a match to TRBD1. Germline lookup yields CDR1 MNHEY and CDR2 SVGAGI. CDR3 size: 12 residues. V was clipped by 5 bases and J by 11 bases; unmatched bases: 6. The CDR3 loop is CASSNPQGAAFF. The DNA of the CDR3 is TGTGCCAGCAGTAATCCACAGGGGGCGGCTTTCTTT.

The chain carries TRBV7-8 and TRBJ1-4, with TRBD1 matching 9 bases. The CDR3 is 18 amino acids. CDR1 and CDR2 from the germline V gene are SGHVS and FQNEAQ. Trimming took 2 bases from V and 2 from J; bases not matched to a gene: 9. CDR3 in DNA: TGTGCCAGCAGCTTAACGTTCCTCGGACAGGGGACTAATGAAAAACTGTTTTTT. This codes for CASSLTFLGQGTNEKLFF.

V usage is TRBV18 and J usage is TRBJ1-1; D is undetermined. The germline V and J ends were trimmed by 0 bases and 4 bases, with 6 bases remaining between them. The CDR3 is made up of 13 amino acids. Germline lookup yields CDR1 KGHSH and CDR2 LQKENI. This CDR3 reads CASSPPSRTEAFF. The CDR3 DNA reads TGTGCCAGCTCACCACCGTCCCGCACTGAAGCTTTCTTT.

This clone was seen just once. V gene TRBV7-8 combines with J gene TRBJ1-5; D is ambiguous. Germline V gene lookup returns CDR1 SGHVS and CDR2 FQNEAQ. The CDR3 length is 16 residues. V lost 5 bases and J lost 0, with 14 bases in between. CDR3 in amino acids: CASSPLIRSSNQPQHF. CDR3 nucleotide sequence: TGTGCCAGCAGCCCCCTTATTAGGAGTAGCAATCAGCCCCAGCATTTT.

The chain couples TRBV6-1 to TRBJ1-2, with 7 bases aligning to TRBD1. Germline CDR1 is MNHNS and CDR2 is SASEGT. There are 15 residues in the CDR3. V was clipped by 2 bases and J by 4 bases; unmatched bases: 7. Written as DNA, the CDR3 is TGTGCCAGCAGTGAACAACAGGGGCCTGGCTATGGCTACACCTTC. This gives the protein CASSEQQGPGYGYTF.

The CDR3 is CAWSPLRGLGGYTF. The CDR3 DNA follows: TGTGCCTGGAGCCCCCTGCGGGGTTTGGGGGGCTACACCTTC. The gene calls are TRBV30 and TRBJ1-2, with D unclear. Germline loops: CDR1 GTSNPN, CDR2 SVGIG (reference sequence). The CDR3 sequence is 14 residues long. Trimming took 3 bases from V and 8 from J, leaving 19 bases between them.

V is TRBV7-9 and J is TRBJ2-7; perhaps TRBD2 as D (6 bases). The germline gives CDR1 SEHNR, CDR2 FQNEAQ (reference sequence). Trimming shortened V by 3 bases and J by 9 bases, and 12 bases separated the two germline ends. This CDR3 contains 12 residues. CDR3 coding DNA: TGTGCCAGCAGCTTTAGTATGGGAGGGCAGTACTTC. Translation: CASSFSMGGQYF.

The chain has TRBV6-1 and TRBJ1-4; no reliable D call. V was pared by 1 base and J by 6 bases, with 12 bases between. This CDR3 contains 15 residues. Germline V CDR1 and CDR2: MNHNS, SASEGT. The CDR3 nucleotides are TGTGCCAGCAGTGAAGACGGTTGGTGGTATGAAAAACTGTTTTTT. It translates to CASSEDGWWYEKLFF.

This chain links TRBV6-6 with TRBJ2-3; 9 bases agree with TRBD1. V lost 5 bases, J lost 6 bases, and 9 bases stayed unmatched. Germline CDR1 is MNHNY and CDR2 is SVGAGI (reference sequence). The CDR3 has 15 residues. CDR3 DNA: TGTGCCAGCAGTGGACCGGGACAGGGAGCGGATACGCAGTATTTT. Its protein is CASSGPGQGADTQYF.